This entry concerns a single T cell receptor beta chain. Germline V gene data show CDR1 as SGHDN and CDR2 as FVKESK. The CDR3 has 22 residues. Trimming cost V 0 bases and J 7 bases, with 33 bases left between them. This sample is part of a study of blood T cell repertoires in COVID-19. Overall study context: The United States, Italy and Spain supplied acute and convalescent COVID-19 samples. T cells, B-cell-depleted T cells, or PBMCs provided the cDNA or gDNA that served as material.

In Seattle, patients joined the study during active infection and were tracked longitudinally. This table comes from immunoSEQ multiplex PCR, and its TCRdb copy is limited to in-frame clones, with some not included. In the table there are around 140,000 clones, 80% to 90% of which are singletons. The chain carries TRBV14 and TRBJ1-4, with D maybe TRBD1 (5 bases). Sequences were obtained from peripheral blood. The TCR sequence derives from a man in his 60s with COVID-19, enrolled during active disease. CDR3 protein: CASSQEGRFVGGVYPKAEKLFF. For the CDR3, the DNA is TGTGCCAGCAGCCAAGAAGGGAGGTTCGTCGGAGGGGTTTACCCCAAGGCTGAAAAACTGTTTTTT.